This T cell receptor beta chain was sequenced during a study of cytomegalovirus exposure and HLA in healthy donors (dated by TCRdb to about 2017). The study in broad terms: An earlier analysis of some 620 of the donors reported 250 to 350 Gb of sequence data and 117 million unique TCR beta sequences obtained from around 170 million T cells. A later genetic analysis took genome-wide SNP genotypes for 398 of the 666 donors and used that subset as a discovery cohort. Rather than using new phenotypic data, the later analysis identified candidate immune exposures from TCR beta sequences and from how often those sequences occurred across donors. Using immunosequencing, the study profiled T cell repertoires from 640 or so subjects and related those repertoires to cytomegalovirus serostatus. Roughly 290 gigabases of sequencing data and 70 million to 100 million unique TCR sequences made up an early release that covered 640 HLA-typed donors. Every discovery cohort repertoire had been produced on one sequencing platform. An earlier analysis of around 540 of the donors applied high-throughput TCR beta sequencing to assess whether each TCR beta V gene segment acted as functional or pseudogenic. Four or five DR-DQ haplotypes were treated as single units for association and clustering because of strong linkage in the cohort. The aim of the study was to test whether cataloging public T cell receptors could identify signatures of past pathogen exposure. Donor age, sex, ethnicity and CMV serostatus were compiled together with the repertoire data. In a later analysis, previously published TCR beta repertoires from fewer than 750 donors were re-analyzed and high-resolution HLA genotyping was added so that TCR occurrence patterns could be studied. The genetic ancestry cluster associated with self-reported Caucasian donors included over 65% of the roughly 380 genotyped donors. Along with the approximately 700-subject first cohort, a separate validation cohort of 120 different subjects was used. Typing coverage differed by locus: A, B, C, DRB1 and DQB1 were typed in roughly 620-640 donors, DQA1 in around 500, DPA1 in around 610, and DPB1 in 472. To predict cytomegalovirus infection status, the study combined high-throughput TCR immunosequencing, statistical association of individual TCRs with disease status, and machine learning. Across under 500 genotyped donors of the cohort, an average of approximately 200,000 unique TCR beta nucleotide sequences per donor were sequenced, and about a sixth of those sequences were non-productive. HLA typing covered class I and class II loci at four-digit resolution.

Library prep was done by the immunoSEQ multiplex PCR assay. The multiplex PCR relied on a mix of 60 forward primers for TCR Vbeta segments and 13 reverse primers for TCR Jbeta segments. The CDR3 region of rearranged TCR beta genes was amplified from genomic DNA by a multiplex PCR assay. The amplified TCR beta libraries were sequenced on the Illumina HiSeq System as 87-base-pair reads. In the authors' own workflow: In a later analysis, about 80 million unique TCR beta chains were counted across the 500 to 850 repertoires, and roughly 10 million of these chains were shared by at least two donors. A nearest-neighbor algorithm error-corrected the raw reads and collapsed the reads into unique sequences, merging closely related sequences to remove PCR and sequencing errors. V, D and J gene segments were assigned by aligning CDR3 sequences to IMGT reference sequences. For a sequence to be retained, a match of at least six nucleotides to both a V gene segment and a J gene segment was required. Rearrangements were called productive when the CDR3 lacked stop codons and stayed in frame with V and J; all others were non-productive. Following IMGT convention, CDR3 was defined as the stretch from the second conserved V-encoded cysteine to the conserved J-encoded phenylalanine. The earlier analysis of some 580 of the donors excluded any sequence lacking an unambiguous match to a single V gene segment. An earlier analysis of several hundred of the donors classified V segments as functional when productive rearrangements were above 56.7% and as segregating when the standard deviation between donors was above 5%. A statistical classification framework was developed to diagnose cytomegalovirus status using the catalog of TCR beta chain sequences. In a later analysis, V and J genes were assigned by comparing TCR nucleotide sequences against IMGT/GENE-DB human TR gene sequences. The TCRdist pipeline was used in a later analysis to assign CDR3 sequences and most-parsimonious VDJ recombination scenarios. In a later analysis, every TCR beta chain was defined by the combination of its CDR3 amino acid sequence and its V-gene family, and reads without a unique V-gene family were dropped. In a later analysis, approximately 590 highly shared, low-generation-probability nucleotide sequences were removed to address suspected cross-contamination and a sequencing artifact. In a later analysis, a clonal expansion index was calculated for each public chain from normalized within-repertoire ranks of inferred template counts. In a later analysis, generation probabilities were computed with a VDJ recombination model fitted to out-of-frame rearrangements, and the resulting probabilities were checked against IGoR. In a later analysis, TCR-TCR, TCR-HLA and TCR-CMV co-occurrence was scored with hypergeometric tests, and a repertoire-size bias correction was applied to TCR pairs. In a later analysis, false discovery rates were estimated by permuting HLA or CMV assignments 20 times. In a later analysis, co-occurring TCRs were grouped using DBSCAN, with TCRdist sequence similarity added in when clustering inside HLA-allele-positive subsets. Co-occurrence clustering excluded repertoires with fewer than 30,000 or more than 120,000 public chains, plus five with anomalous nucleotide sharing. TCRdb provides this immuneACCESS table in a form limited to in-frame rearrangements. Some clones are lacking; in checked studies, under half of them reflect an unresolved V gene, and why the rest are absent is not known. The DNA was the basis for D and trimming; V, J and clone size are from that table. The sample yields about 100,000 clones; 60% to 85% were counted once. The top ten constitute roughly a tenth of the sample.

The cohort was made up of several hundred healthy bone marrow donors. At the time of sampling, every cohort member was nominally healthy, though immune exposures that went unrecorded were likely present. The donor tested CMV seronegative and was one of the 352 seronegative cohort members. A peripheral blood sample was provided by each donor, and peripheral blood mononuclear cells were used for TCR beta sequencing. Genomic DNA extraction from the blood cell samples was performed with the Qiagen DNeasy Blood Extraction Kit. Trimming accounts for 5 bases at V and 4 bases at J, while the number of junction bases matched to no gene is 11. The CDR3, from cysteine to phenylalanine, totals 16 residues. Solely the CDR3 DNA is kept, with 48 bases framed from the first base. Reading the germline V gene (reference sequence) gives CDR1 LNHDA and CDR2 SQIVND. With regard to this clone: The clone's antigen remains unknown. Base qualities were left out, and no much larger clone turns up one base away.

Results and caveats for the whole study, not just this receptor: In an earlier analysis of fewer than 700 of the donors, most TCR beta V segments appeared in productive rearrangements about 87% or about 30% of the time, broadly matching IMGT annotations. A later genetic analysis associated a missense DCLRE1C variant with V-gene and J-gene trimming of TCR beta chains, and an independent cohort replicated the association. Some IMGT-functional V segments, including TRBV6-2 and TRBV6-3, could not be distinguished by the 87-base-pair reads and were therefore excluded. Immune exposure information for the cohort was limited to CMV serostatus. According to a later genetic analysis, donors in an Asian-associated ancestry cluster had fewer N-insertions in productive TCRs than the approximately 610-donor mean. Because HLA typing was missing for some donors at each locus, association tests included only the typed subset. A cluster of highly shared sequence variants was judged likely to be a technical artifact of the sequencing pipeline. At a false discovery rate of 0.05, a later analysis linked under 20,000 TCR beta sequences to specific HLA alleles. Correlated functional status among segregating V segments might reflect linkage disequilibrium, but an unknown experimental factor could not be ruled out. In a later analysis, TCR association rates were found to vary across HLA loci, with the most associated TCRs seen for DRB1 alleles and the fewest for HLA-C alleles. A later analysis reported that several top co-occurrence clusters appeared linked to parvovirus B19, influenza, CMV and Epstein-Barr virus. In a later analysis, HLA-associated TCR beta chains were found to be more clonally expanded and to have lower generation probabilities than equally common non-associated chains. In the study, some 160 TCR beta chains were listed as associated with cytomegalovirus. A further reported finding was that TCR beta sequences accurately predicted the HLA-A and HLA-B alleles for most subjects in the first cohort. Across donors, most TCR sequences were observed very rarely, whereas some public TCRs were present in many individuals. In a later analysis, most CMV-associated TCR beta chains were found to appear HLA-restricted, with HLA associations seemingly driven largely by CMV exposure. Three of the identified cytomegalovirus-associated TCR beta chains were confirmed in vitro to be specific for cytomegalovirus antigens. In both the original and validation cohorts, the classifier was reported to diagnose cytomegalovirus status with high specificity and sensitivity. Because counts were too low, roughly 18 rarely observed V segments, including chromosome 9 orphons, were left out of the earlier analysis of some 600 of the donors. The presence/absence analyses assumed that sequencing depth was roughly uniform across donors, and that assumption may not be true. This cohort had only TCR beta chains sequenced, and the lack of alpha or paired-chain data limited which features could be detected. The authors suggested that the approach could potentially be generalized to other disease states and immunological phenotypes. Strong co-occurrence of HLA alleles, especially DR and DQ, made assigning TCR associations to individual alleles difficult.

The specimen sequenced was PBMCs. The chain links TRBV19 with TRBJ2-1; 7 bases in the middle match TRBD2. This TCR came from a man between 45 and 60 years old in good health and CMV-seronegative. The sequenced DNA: TGTGCCAGTAGTTTCGGGGGGTTTAATCTTTACAATGAGCAGTTCTTC. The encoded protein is CASSFGGFNLYNEQFF.